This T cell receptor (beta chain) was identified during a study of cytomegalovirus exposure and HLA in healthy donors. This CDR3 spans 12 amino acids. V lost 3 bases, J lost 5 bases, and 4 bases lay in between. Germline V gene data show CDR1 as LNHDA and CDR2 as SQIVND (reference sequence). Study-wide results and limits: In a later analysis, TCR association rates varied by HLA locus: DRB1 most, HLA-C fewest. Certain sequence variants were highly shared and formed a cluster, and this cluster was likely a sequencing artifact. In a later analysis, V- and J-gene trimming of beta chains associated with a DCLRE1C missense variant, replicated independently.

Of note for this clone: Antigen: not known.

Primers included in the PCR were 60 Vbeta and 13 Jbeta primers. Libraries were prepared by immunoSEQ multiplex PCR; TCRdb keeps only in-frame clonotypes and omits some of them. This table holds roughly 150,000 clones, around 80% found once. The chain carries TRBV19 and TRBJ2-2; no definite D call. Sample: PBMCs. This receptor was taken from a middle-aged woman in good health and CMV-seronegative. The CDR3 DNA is TGTGCCAGTAGTATGAGAACCGGGGAGCTGTTTTTT. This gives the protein CASSMRTGELFF.